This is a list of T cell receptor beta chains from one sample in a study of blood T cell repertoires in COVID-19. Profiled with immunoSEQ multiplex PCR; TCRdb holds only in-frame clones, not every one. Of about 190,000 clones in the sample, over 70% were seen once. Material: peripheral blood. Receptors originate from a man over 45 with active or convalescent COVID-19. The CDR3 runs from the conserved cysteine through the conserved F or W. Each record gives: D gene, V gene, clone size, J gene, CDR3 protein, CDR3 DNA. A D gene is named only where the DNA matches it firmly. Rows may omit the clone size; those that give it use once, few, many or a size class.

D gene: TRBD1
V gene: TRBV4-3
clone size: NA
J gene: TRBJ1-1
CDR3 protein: CASSQPGQAGDTEAFF
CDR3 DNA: TGCGCCAGCAGCCAACCTGGACAGGCTGGGGACACTGAAGCTTTCTTT

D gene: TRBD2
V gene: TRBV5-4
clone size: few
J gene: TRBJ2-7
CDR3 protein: CASSLPGGRQYEQYF
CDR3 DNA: TGTGCCAGCAGCCTCCCCGGCGGGAGGCAGTACGAGCAGTACTTC

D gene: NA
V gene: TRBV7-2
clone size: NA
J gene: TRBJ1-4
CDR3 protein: CASSSGATNEKLFF
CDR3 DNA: TGTGCCAGCAGCTCGGGTGCAACTAATGAAAAACTGTTTTTT

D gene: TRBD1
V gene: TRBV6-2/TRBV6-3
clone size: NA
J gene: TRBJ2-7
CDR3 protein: CASSPIGTGKSEQYF
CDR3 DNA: TGTGCCAGCAGCCCGATCGGGACAGGGAAATCCGAGCAGTACTTC

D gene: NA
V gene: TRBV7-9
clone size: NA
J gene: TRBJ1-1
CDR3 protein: CASSLVRDTEAFF
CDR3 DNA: TGTGCCAGCAGCTTAGTTCGGGACACTGAAGCTTTCTTT

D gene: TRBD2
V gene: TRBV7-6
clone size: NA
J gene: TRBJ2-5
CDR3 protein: CASSLGLPAGGQETQYF
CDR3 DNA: TGTGCCAGCAGCTTAGGGTTGCCAGCGGGGGGACAAGAGACCCAGTACTTC

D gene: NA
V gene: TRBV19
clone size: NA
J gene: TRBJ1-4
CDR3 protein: CASSNEDILFF
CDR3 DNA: TGTGCCAGTAGTAATGAGGACATACTGTTTTTT

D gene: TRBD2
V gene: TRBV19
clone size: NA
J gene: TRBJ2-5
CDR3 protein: CASSPGTSGAFQETQYF
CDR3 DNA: TGTGCCAGTAGTCCGGGGACTAGCGGGGCCTTCCAAGAGACCCAGTACTTC

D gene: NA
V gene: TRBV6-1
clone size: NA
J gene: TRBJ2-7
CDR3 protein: CASSEALNGISYEQYF
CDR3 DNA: TGTGCCAGCAGTGAAGCGCTGAACGGGATCTCCTACGAGCAGTACTTC

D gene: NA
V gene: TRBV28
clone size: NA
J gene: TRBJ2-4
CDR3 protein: CASSGRVLAKNIQYF
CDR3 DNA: TGTGCCAGCAGTGGGCGGGTGTTAGCCAAAAACATTCAGTACTTC

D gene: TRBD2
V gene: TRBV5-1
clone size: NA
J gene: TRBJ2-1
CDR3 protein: CASSLASGLVGAEQFF
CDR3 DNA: TGCGCCAGCAGCTTGGCCTCGGGACTAGTCGGGGCTGAGCAGTTCTTC

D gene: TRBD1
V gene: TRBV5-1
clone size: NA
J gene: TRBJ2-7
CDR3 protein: CASSKTGTSYEQYF
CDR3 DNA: TGCGCCAGCAGCAAGACAGGGACCTCCTACGAGCAGTACTTC

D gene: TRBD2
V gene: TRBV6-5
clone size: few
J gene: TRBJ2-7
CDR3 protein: CASSPGLAGVGEQYF
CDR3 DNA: TGTGCCAGCAGCCCCGGACTAGCGGGAGTGGGAGAGCAGTACTTC

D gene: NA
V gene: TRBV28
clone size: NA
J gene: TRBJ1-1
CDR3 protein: CASSPSNRFPEAFF
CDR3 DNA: TGTGCCAGCAGTCCTTCAAACAGGTTCCCCGAAGCTTTCTTT

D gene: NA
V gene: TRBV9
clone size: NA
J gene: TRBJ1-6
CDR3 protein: CASSVNRAGSPLHF
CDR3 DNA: TGTGCCAGCAGCGTTAACAGGGCGGGTTCACCCCTCCACTTT

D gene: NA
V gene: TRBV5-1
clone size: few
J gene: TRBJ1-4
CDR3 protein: CASSLEAGDEKLFF
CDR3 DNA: TGCGCCAGCAGCTTGGAGGCAGGGGATGAAAAACTGTTTTTT

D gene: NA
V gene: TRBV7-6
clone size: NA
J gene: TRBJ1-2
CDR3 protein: CASSLDRTAYGYTF
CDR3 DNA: TGTGCCAGCAGCTTAGACAGGACAGCATATGGCTACACCTTC

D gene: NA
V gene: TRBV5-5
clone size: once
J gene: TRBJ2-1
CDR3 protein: CASSVETYGASYNEQFF
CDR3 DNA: TGTGCCAGCAGTGTCGAAACTTATGGAGCCTCCTACAATGAGCAGTTCTTC

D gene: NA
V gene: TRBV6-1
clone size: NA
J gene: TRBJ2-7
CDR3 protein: CASSERDRSSYEQYF
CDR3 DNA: TGTGCCAGCAGTGAGCGGGATCGGAGCTCCTACGAGCAGTACTTC

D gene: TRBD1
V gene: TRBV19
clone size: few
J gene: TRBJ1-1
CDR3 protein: CASSGDRENTEAFF
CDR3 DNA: TGTGCCAGTAGCGGGGACAGGGAGAACACTGAAGCTTTCTTT

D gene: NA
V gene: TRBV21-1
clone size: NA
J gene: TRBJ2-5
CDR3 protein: CASSKYTGEETQYF
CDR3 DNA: TGTGCCAGCAGCAAGTACACGGGGGAAGAGACCCAGTACTTC

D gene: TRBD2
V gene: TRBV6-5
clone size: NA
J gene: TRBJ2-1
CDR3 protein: CATWEGAGGPDEQFF
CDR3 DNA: TGTGCCACCTGGGAGGGAGCTGGAGGGCCCGATGAGCAGTTCTTC

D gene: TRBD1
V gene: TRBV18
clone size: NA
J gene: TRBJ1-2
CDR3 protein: CASSPGTGIGYTF
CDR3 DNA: TGTGCCAGCTCACCAGGGACAGGGATCGGCTACACCTTC

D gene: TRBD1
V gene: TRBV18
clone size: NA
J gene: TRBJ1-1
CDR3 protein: CASSRGTGRTGTEAFF
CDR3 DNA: TGTGCCAGCTCACGGGGGACAGGTCGGACGGGAACTGAAGCTTTCTTT

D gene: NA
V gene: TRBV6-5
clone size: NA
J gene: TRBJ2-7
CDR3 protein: CASRLGVVWGEQYF
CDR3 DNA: TGTGCCAGCAGATTAGGGGTCGTTTGGGGCGAGCAGTACTTC

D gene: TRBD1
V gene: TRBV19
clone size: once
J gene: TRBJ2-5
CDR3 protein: CASSRGGSTTIIETQYF
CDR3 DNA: TGTGCCAGTAGCAGAGGGGGCTCCACTACAATAATAGAGACCCAGTACTTC

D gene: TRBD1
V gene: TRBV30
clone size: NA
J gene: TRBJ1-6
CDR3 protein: CAWRRQGAGGSPLHF
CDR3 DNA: TGTGCCTGGAGGCGACAGGGGGCTGGAGGTTCACCCCTCCACTTT

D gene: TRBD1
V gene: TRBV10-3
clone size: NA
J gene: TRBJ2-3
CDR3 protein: CAISLGGTGAGSTDTQYF
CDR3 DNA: TGTGCCATCAGTTTGGGGGGGACAGGGGCTGGAAGCACAGATACGCAGTATTTT